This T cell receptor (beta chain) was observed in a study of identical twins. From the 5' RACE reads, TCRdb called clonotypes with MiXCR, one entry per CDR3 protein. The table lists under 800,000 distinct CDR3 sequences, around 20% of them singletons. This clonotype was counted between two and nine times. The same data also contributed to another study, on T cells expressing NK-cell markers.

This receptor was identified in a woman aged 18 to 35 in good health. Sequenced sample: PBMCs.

CDR3 amino acids: CAISEPGLASTYEQYF. For the CDR3, the DNA is TGTGCCATCAGTGAGCCGGGACTAGCGTCAACCTACGAGCAGTACTTC. This sequence joins TRBV10-3 and TRBJ2-7, with TRBD2 matching over 10 bases. The germline gives CDR1 ENHRY, CDR2 SYGVKD. J gave up 2 bases and V 2 bases, and 6 bases lay outside the gene matches. The CDR3 contains 16 residues.